This TCR beta chain stems from a study of blood T cell repertoires in COVID-19. CDR1 and CDR2 from the germline V gene are SEHNR and FQNEAQ (reference sequence). The CDR3 has 15 amino acids. Losses at the gene ends were 10 bases for V and 1 base for J; bases not matched to a gene: 10. Clones were sequenced by immunoSEQ multiplex PCR, and TCRdb holds only the in-frame ones, with some missing. The table records 200,000 to 250,000 clones, less than 90% of them present only once. The chain employs TRBV7-9 and TRBJ2-3; the match to TRBD1 covers 8 bases. Sequencing used PBMCs or T cells enriched from blood (not recorded which). The receptor was derived from a woman in her 30s who had recovered from COVID-19. CDR3 sequence reads: CAINPTGQGTDTQYF. The CDR3 nucleotides read TGTGCCATAAATCCCACGGGACAGGGCACAGATACGCAGTATTTT.